Listed below are T cell receptor beta chains from one sample, sequenced in a study of somatic mutations in cytotoxic T cells in rheumatoid arthritis. Some clones are missing from TCRdb's copy, which holds only in-frame ones; the method was immunoSEQ multiplex PCR. The profile shows about 7,400 clones, 75% to 90% of them singletons. Sample: CD8+ T cells sorted from blood. These receptors came from a woman aged 70 to 79 with rheumatoid arthritis. Both conserved end residues are part of each CDR3. A D gene is named only where the DNA matches it firmly. For some rows the clone size is stated as once, few or many, or as a class when expanded; others skip it.

d_call clone_size j_call v_call cdr3_aa cdr3_nt
TRBD1 - TRBJ1-1 TRBV4-1 CASSHGTALNTEAFF TGCGCCAGCAGCCATGGGACAGCCTTGAACACTGAAGCTTTCTTT
TRBD1 - TRBJ2-7 TRBV9 CASSVAWDRALWEQYF TGTGCCAGCAGCGTAGCTTGGGACAGAGCCCTTTGGGAGCAGTACTTC
- - TRBJ2-2 TRBV27 CASSSHDRSTGELFF TGTGCCAGCAGTTCACATGACAGGAGCACCGGGGAGCTGTTTTTT
- - TRBJ1-4 TRBV11-3 CASSQDQGFTNEKLFF TGTGCCAGCAGCCAAGATCAGGGTTTCACTAATGAAAAACTGTTTTTT
TRBD2 once TRBJ2-1 TRBV5-6 CASSLGVGTTFREQFF TGTGCCAGCAGCTTGGGTGTTGGGACTACTTTCCGGGAGCAGTTCTTC
TRBD1 - TRBJ1-2 TRBV5-6 CASSQGQVSYGYTF TGTGCCAGCAGCCAAGGACAGGTTAGCTATGGCTACACCTTC
TRBD2 - TRBJ2-2 TRBV10-2 CATGTSGTNGELFF TGCGCCACCGGGACTAGCGGGACGAACGGGGAGCTGTTTTTT
TRBD1 - TRBJ1-1 TRBV5-1 CASSLAGAGGNTEALF TGCGCCAGCAGCTTGGCCGGGGCAGGGGGGAACACTGAAGCTCTCTTT
TRBD2 once TRBJ2-5 TRBV11-2 CASSLSGEETQYF TGTGCCAGCAGCTTGAGCGGGGAGGAGACCCAGTACTTC
TRBD2 - TRBJ2-1 TRBV6-5 CASAPLAGVADEQFF TGTGCCAGCGCGCCGTTAGCGGGGGTCGCCGATGAGCAGTTCTTC
TRBD1 - TRBJ1-1 TRBV7-9 CASSATGGTEAFF TGTGCCAGCAGCGCGACAGGGGGCACTGAAGCTTTCTTT
- - TRBJ2-5 TRBV9 CASSVTRSQETQYF TGTGCCAGCAGCGTAACCCGGAGCCAAGAGACCCAGTACTTC
- - TRBJ1-1 TRBV10-3 CAISAPETEEKAFF TGTGCCATCAGTGCCCCCGAAACAGAAGAGAAAGCTTTCTTT
- - TRBJ2-4 TRBV7-9 CASSSDRGAGGKNIQYF TGTGCCAGCAGCTCGGATCGGGGGGCCGGGGGTAAAAACATTCAGTACTTC
TRBD2 few TRBJ2-7 TRBV9 CASSVGSSGLAGVQYF TGTGCCAGCAGCGTAGGGTCCTCGGGACTAGCGGGAGTGCAGTACTTC
TRBD2 - TRBJ2-7 TRBV6-1 CASSEWASGTYEQYF TGTGCCAGCAGTGAATGGGCTAGCGGGACCTACGAGCAGTACTTC
TRBD2 - TRBJ2-5 TRBV13 CASSLGTSGQETQYF TGTGCCAGCAGCCTGGGGACTAGCGGTCAAGAGACCCAGTACTTC
TRBD1 - TRBJ2-7 TRBV13 CASSPRQGAYEQYF TGTGCCAGCAGCCCCCGACAGGGGGCCTACGAGCAGTACTTC
- - TRBJ2-2 TRBV7-7 CASRPGTGELFF TGTGCTAGCAGACCCGGGACCGGGGAGCTGTTTTTT
TRBD1 - TRBJ1-1 TRBV5-8 CASSHDRGRAEAFF TGTGCCAGCAGCCACGACAGGGGGCGGGCTGAAGCTTTCTTT
TRBD2 - TRBJ2-2 TRBV29-1 CSTNGGAGELFF TGCAGCACAAACGGGGGGGCCGGGGAGCTGTTTTTT
TRBD1 - TRBJ2-7 TRBV29-1 CSVRGTGGWYEQYF TGCAGCGTCCGCGGGACAGGGGGCTGGTACGAGCAGTACTTC
TRBD2 - TRBJ2-1 TRBV29-1 CSVEGSGRGREQFF TGCAGCGTGGAGGGGTCAGGGAGGGGAAGGGAGCAGTTCTTC
- - TRBJ1-2 TRBV7-8 CASSLEGGGVGLDGYTF TGTGCCAGCAGCTTAGAGGGCGGCGGGGTCGGTTTGGATGGCTACACCTTC
- once TRBJ1-4 TRBV7-2 CASSVSGLPNEKLFF TGTGCCAGCAGCGTGTCAGGGCTCCCTAATGAAAAACTGTTTTTT
TRBD1 - TRBJ2-7 TRBV5-4 CASSPWTGGYEQYF TGTGCCAGCAGCCCGTGGACAGGGGGCTACGAGCAGTACTTC
- - TRBJ2-2 TRBV11-2 CASSLVPAGELFF TGTGCCAGCAGCTTAGTCCCAGCCGGGGAGCTGTTTTTT
TRBD1 - TRBJ2-7 TRBV27 CASSHRDSSYEQYF TGTGCCAGCAGTCACCGGGACAGCTCCTACGAGCAGTACTTC
- - TRBJ2-5 TRBV11-2 CASSLGAAQETQYF TGTGCCAGCAGCTTAGGGGCAGCTCAAGAGACCCAGTACTTC
TRBD1 - TRBJ2-3 TRBV27 CASSLSVGDRDADTQYF TGTGCCAGCAGTTTATCCGTAGGGGACAGGGATGCAGATACGCAGTATTTT
TRBD1 - TRBJ1-1 TRBV2 CASPGGALDTEAFF TGTGCCAGCCCAGGGGGCGCTTTGGACACTGAAGCTTTCTTT
TRBD1 once TRBJ2-1 TRBV27 CASAPGTGNYNEQFF TGTGCCAGCGCCCCCGGGACAGGGAACTACAATGAGCAGTTCTTC
- - TRBJ2-1 TRBV4-1 CASSQGGATGDEQFF TGCGCCAGCAGCCAAGGGGGAGCAACGGGGGATGAGCAGTTCTTC
- - TRBJ2-2 TRBV9 CASNYFPGHPNTGELFF TGTGCCAGCAACTACTTCCCGGGACACCCGAACACCGGGGAGCTGTTTTTT
- once TRBJ1-4 TRBV5-5 CASSLQVREEKLFF TGTGCCAGCAGCTTGCAGGTTAGAGAGGAAAAACTGTTTTTT
- - TRBJ2-5 TRBV7-9 CASSRTLQETQYF TGTGCCAGCAGCCGGACACTCCAAGAGACCCAGTACTTC
TRBD1 - TRBJ2-6 TRBV6-1 CASIDRVYGANVLTF TGTGCCAGCATCGACAGGGTATATGGGGCCAACGTCCTGACTTTC
- - TRBJ2-5 TRBV9 CASSAGGGTEETQYF TGTGCCAGCAGCGCGGGAGGGGGCACCGAAGAGACCCAGTACTTC
- - TRBJ2-3 TRBV29-1 CSGRDFSSTDTQYF TGCAGCGGAAGAGACTTCTCGAGCACAGATACGCAGTATTTT
TRBD1 - TRBJ2-7 TRBV29-1 CSAWTGTGAYEQYF TGCAGCGCCTGGACCGGGACAGGGGCCTACGAGCAGTACTTC
TRBD2 - TRBJ2-7 TRBV5-1 CASSITGTSWYEQYF TGCGCCAGCAGCATCACCGGGACTAGCTGGTACGAGCAGTACTTC